These 11 T cell receptor beta chains came from one sample sequenced in a study of T-cell reconstitution after alpha-beta-depleted transplantation in children. The TCRbeta library incorporated unique molecular identifiers. Using its own MiXCR run on the PCR reads, TCRdb lists one record per CDR3 protein. The sample contains approximately 400,000 distinct CDR3 sequences, around 15% of which appear only once. The input for sequencing was PBMCs, mostly from graft donor cells, taken 360 days after TCRalphabeta/CD19-depleted stem cell transplant. The receptors here all came from a boy less than two years old who had a stem cell transplant for Wiskott-Aldrich syndrome, so the T cells may come from the graft donor.

The sample holds many counts of this clonotype. The chain joins TRBV10-1 to TRBJ2-1; no definite D call. CDR3 size: 16 residues. V lost 4 bases to trimming and J lost 0 bases, with 13 bases between them. The germline V gene has CDR1 WNHNN and CDR2 SYGVQD (reference sequence). The CDR3 reads CASSVNRRSSYNEQFF. For the CDR3, the DNA is TGCGCCAGCAGTGTGAACCGGCGAAGCTCCTACAATGAGCAGTTCTTC.

This clonotype was observed a handful of times. The rearrangement uses TRBV12-3 or TRBV12-4 and TRBJ2-1; D may match TRBD1 or TRBD2 (6 bases each). The germline V and J ends were trimmed by 7 bases and 9 bases, with 16 bases remaining between them. The CDR3 consists of 13 residues. The CDR3 region has the DNA TGTGCCAGCACCGAGTCGGGGGCTGGTGAGCAGTTCTTC. Amino acids: CASTESGAGEQFF.

The table lists this clonotype with a few counts. The chain employs TRBV20-1 and TRBJ2-7; the D gene is possibly TRBD2 (7 bases). Germline loops: CDR1 DFQATT, CDR2 SNEGSKA (reference sequence). Trimming stripped 6 bases from V and 4 bases from J, with 19 bases between. CDR3 length equals 14 residues. DNA for the CDR3: TGCAGTGCGAACCTTAGGGGGGGCTTATACGAGCAGTACTTC. Residues: CSANLRGGLYEQYF.

This clonotype was observed a handful of times. The chain has TRBV3-1 and TRBJ2-5; 12 bases agree with TRBD2. Germline V lookup: CDR1 LGHDT, CDR2 YNNKEL (reference sequence). The CDR3 length is 17 residues. The V gene end was trimmed by 0 bases and the J gene end by 1 base; junction bases not matched to a gene: 3. CDR3 loop: CASSQDLGLAGQETQYF. The CDR3 DNA sequence: TGTGCCAGCAGCCAAGATCTGGGACTAGCGGGCCAAGAGACCCAGTACTTC.

This clonotype appeared many times. This sequence joins TRBV5-1 and TRBJ2-1; D perhaps matches TRBD2 (6 bases). V dropped 0 bases and J dropped 10 bases, with 8 bases sitting between them. The CDR3 spans 12 residues. The V gene's germline CDR1 is SGHRS and CDR2 YFSETQ. As DNA, the CDR3 is TGCGCCAGCAGCTTGGGTGGGGGGGAGCAGTTCTTC. It encodes CASSLGGGEQFF. Variable domain in full (rest from reference TRBV5-1 and TRBJ2-1): KAGVTQTPRYLIKTRGQQVTLSCSPISGHRSVSWYQQTPGQGLQFLFEYFSETQRNKGNFPGRFSGRQFSNSRSEMNVSTLELGDSALYLCASSLGGGEQFFGPGTRLTVL.

V usage is TRBV20-1 and J usage is TRBJ2-2; D may be TRBD1 or TRBD2 (5 bases each). V gave up 5 bases and J gave up 6 bases, with 22 bases separating them. The CDR3 is made up of 16 amino acids. CDR1 and CDR2 (germline): DFQATT, SNEGSKA (reference sequence). This chain's CDR3 is CSAPFPGPRGPGELFF. The CDR3 DNA reads TGCAGTGCTCCCTTCCCGGGACCCCGAGGCCCCGGGGAGCTGTTTTTT.

The chain links TRBV15 to TRBJ2-7, with D perhaps matching TRBD2 (6 bases). V was clipped by 5 bases and J by 0 bases, with 17 bases between them. Germline assignment: CDR1 LNHNV and CDR2 YYDKDF (reference sequence). The CDR3 has 16 amino acids. The CDR3 DNA reads as TGTGCCACCAGCCTTCTTCCAGCGGGTTCCTCCTACGAGCAGTACTTC. Translation gives CATSLLPAGSSYEQYF.

This rearrangement joins TRBV7-2 to TRBJ1-6; the D is unclear. The germline V gene has CDR1 SGHTA and CDR2 FQGNSA. The CDR3 has 13 amino acids. Trimming removed 1 base at V and 7 bases at J, with 5 bases between. The CDR3 sequence is CASSLDVNSPLHF. The DNA of the CDR3 is TGTGCCAGCAGCTTAGACGTAAATTCACCCCTCCACTTT.

This chain joins TRBV4-3 and TRBJ2-7; possibly TRBD1 or TRBD2 for D (5 bases each). Germline-derived CDR1 and CDR2 are LGHNA and YSLEER. CDR3 length: 20 residues. V gave up 0 bases and J gave up 0 bases, with 24 bases separating them. The CDR3: CASSQEIGTVDRVVSYEQYF. CDR3 DNA sequence: TGCGCCAGCAGCCAAGAAATTGGGACGGTCGATAGGGTAGTCTCCTACGAGCAGTACTTC.

V usage is TRBV10-3 and J usage is TRBJ2-5; 9 positions agree with TRBD1. CDR3 size: 16 residues. Looked up from germline, CDR1 is ENHRY and CDR2 is SYGVKD. The trim removed 6 bases at V and 4 bases at J, leaving 12 bases unmatched. The CDR3 DNA reads TGTGCCATCAGCATAAACCGGGACAGGGATAGAGAGACCCAGTACTTC. Protein product: CAISINRDRDRETQYF.

This clonotype was observed a few times. The chain is built from TRBV20-1 and TRBJ2-3, with 8 bases fitting TRBD2. This CDR3 spans 18 amino acids. Per the germline V gene, CDR1 is DFQATT and CDR2 is SNEGSKA (reference sequence). J gave up 2 bases and V 5 bases, and 18 bases lay outside the gene matches. CDR3 DNA: TGCAGTGCTCATTCTGTACCGGGACTAGGCTCCTTCACAGATACGCAGTATTTT. This encodes CSAHSVPGLGSFTDTQYF.